This T cell receptor (beta chain) was recovered during a study of cytomegalovirus exposure and HLA in healthy donors. Study conclusions and caveats: It is likely that the observed cluster of highly shared sequence variants was a sequencing artifact. The analysis excluded some indistinguishable V segments, including TRBV6-2 and TRBV6-3. It was in a later analysis that TCR association rates were seen to vary by HLA locus, highest for DRB1 and lowest for HLA-C.

CDR3 length equals 14 residues. Germline V lookup: CDR1 SGHTA, CDR2 FQGTGA. Trimming stripped 5 bases from V and 4 bases from J, with 12 bases between. Primers: 60 Vbeta forward and 13 Jbeta reverse. Profiling relied on immunoSEQ multiplex PCR, and the TCRdb table lists in-frame clones only, not all of them. The sample contains roughly 100,000 clones, 12% to 15% of which appear only once. With regard to this clone: Its antigen is still unknown.

The sample consisted of PBMCs. This TCR came from a female donor in good health and CMV-seronegative. The genes are TRBV7-3 and TRBJ2-1, with D tentatively TRBD2 (6 bases). The DNA for the CDR3 is TGTGCCAGCAGCGCTAGCGTAGCGTACAATGAGCAGTTCTTC. As protein: CASSASVAYNEQFF.